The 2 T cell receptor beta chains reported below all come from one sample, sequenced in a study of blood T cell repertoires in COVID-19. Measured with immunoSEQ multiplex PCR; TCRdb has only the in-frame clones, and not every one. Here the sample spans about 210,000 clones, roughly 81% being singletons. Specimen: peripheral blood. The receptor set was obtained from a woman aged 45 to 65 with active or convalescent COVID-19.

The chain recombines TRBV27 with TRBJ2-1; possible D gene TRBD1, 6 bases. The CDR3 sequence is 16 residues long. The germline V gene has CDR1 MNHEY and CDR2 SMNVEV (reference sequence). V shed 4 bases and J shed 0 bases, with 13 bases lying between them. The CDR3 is CASSSRQDPSYNEQFF. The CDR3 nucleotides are TGTGCCAGCAGTTCGAGACAGGACCCCTCCTACAATGAGCAGTTCTTC.

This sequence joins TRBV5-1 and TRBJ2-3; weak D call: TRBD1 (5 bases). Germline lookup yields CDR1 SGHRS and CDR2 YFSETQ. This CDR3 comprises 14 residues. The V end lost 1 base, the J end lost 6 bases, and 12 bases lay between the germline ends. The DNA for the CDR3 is TGCGCCAGCAGCTTGCAGGGAACGAGGGATACGCAGTATTTT. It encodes CASSLQGTRDTQYF.